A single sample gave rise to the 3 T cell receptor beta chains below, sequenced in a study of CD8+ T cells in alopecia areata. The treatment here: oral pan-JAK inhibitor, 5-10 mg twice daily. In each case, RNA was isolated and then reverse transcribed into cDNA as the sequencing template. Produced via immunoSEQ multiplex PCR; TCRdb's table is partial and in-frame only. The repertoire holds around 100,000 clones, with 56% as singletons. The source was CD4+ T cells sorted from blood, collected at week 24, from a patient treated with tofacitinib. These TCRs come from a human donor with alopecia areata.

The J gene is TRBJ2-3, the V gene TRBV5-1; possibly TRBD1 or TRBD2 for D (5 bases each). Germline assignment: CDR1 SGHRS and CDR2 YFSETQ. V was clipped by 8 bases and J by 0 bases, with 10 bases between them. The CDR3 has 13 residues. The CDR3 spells CASRGRSTDTQYF. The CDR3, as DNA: TGCGCCAGTAGGGGACGGAGCACAGATACGCAGTATTTT.

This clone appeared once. The CDR3 loop is CASRPDSTYSYEQYF. In nucleotides, the CDR3 is TGTGCCAGCAGACCCGACAGCACCTACTCCTACGAGCAGTACTTC. The rearrangement joins TRBV6-5 to TRBJ2-7, with D possibly TRBD1 on 5 matching bases. The CDR3 length is 15 residues. Trimming removed 6 bases at V and 0 bases at J, with 15 bases between. Germline assignment: CDR1 MNHEY and CDR2 SVGAGI.

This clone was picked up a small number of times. As DNA, the CDR3 is TGTGCCAGCACGTCAGGACATCTTAACTACGAGCAGTACTTC. It codes for CASTSGHLNYEQYF. The rearrangement joins TRBV5-6 to TRBJ2-7; the D gene is possibly TRBD1 (5 bases). The V end was cut by 6 bases, the J end by 3 bases, with 16 bases between. The CDR3 loop spans 14 amino acids. Germline V CDR1 and CDR2: SGHDT, YYEEEE. The full variable domain, with the rest looked up from reference TRBV5-6 and TRBJ2-7, is DAGVTQSPTHLIKTRGQQVTLRCSPKSGHDTVSWYQQALGQGPQFIFQYYEEEERQRGNFPDRFSGHQFPNYSSELNVNALLLGDSALYLCASTSGHLNYEQYFGPGTRLTVT.